This T cell receptor (beta chain) appears in the sequencing data of a study of CD8 T cells in ankylosing spondylitis. Findings of the study overall: There was a TCR beta motif, made of fewer than 10 highly homologous variants, that appeared characteristic of ankylosing spondylitis blood. Clones linked to the disease showed a CD8+ phenotype. They occurred at relatively low frequencies in peripheral blood. In synovial fluid and blood from reactive arthritis, some motif variants were previously reported.

Construction of TCR beta libraries was performed using quantitative 5'-RACE with molecular barcodes. One entry per CDR3 protein results from TCRdb running MiXCR on the 5' RACE reads. Among around 150,000 distinct CDR3 sequences listed, roughly 44% were seen once. Comment on this clonotype: Antigen specificity is unknown.

The ends were cut back, 4 bases at V and 1 base at J, with 19 bases in the middle. The V gene's germline CDR1 is SNHLY and CDR2 FYNNEI. This CDR3 has 17 amino acids. Sequenced sample: synovial fluid, either unsorted or a sorted T cell fraction (not recorded which). This receptor was taken from a male donor with ankylosing spondylitis. This chain links TRBV2 with TRBJ1-1; a weak D match, TRBD1 (6 bases). CDR3 coding DNA: TGTGCCAGCAGTGTCGGACCCACAGGGTTCGAGAACACTGAAGCTTTCTTT. Its protein product is CASSVGPTGFENTEAFF. Full variable domain (rest looked up from reference TRBV2 and TRBJ1-1): EPEVTQTPSHQVTQMGQEVILRCVPISNHLYFYWYRQILGQKVEFLVSFYNNEISEKSEIFDDQFSVERPDGSNFTLKIRSTKLEDSAMYFCASSVGPTGFENTEAFFGQGTRLTVV.